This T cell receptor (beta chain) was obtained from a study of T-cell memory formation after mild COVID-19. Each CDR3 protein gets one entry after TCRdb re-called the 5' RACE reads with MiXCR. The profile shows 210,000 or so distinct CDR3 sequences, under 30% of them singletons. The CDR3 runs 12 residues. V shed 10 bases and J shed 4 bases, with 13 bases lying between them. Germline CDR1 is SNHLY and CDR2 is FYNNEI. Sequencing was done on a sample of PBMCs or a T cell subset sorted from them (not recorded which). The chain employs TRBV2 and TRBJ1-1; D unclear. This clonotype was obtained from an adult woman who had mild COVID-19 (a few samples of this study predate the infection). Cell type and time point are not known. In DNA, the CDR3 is TGTGCCACCACCAACTGGGGCACTGAAGCTTTCTTT. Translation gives CATTNWGTEAFF.